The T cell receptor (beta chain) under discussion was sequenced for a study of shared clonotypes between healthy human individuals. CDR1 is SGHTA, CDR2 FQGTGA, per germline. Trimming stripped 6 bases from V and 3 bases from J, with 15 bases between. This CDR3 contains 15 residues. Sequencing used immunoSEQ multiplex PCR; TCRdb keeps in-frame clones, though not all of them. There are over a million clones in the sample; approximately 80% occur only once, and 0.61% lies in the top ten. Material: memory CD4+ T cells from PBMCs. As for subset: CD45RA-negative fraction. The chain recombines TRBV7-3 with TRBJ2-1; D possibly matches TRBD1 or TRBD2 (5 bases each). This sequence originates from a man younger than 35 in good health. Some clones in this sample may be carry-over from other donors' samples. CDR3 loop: CASSLGPTIYNEQFF. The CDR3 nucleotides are TGTGCCAGCAGTTTGGGACCAACCATCTACAATGAGCAGTTCTTC.